Below are 2 T cell receptor beta chains sequenced from a single sample in a study of the immune and genomic landscape of osteosarcoma. Osteosarcoma specimens were post-treatment primary, local recurrence and metastasis tumors from poor-prognosis patients. Method: immunoSEQ multiplex PCR; TCRdb's copy keeps in-frame clones and lacks some. The sample has 5,000 to 5,500 clones, 77% seen once. Material: osteosarcoma tumor tissue from the lung. These receptor sequences come from a human donor with osteosarcoma.

A few counts support this clone. V gene TRBV11-2 combines with J gene TRBJ2-7; 8 bases are a match to TRBD2. V gave up 5 bases and J gave up 6 bases; unmatched junction bases: 12. Germline V gene lookup returns CDR1 SGHAT and CDR2 FQNNGV. The CDR3 totals 15 residues. The CDR3 loop is CASSPGPGLVVEQYF. The CDR3 DNA follows: TGTGCCAGCAGCCCGGGGCCGGGACTAGTTGTCGAGCAGTACTTC.

This clone has more than one count but fewer than ten. The genes are TRBV18 and TRBJ1-5, with 7 bases fitting TRBD1. The CDR3 is 14 residues long. The V gene's germline CDR1 is KGHSH and CDR2 LQKENI. V shed 3 bases and J 7 bases; nucleotides not matched to a gene: 6. The CDR3 reads CASSPQGDGQPQHF. The CDR3 DNA reads as TGTGCCAGCTCACCCCAGGGGGACGGCCAGCCCCAGCATTTT.